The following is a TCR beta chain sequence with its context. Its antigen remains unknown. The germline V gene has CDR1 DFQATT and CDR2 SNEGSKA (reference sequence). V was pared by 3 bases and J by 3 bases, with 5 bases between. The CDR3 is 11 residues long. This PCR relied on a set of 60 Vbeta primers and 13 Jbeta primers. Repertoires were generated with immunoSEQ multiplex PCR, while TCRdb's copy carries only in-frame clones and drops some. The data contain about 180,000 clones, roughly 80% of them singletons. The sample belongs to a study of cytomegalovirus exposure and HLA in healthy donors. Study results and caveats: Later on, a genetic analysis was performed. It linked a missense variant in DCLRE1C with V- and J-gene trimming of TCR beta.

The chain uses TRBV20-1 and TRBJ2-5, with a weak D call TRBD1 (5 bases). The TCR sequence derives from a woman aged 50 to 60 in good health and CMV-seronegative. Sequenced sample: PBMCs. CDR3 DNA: TGCAGTGCTAGCAGGGAAGAGACCCAGTACTTC. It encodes CSASREETQYF.